Listed here are 6 T cell receptor beta chains from one sample, sequenced in a study of blood T cell repertoires in COVID-19. The protocol was immunoSEQ multiplex PCR, while the TCRdb copy is restricted to in-frame clones and leaves out a portion. Of around 370,000 clones detected, about 93% appear once; the ten largest clones hold around 3.5%. The sequenced sample consisted of peripheral blood. Source of these receptors: a young woman who had recovered from COVID-19.

As concerns this clone: Distinct nucleotide sequences in the sample also encode this CDR3. The chain is built from TRBV9 and TRBJ1-2; 7 bases map to TRBD1. V gave up 4 bases and J gave up 3 bases; unmatched junction bases: 3. The CDR3 has 13 residues. CDR1 and CDR2 from the germline V gene are SGDLS and YYNGEE. The CDR3 spells CASSFTGDYGYTF. As DNA, the CDR3 is TGTGCCAGCAGCTTTACAGGGGACTATGGCTACACCTTC. The full variable domain, in which reference TRBV9 and TRBJ1-2 provide the parts outside the CDR3, is DSGVTQTPKHLITATGQRVTLRCSPRSGDLSVYWYQQSLDQGLQFLIQYYNGEERAKGNILERFSAQQFPDLHSELNLSSLELGDSALYFCASSFTGDYGYTFGSGTRLTVV.

This CDR3 is CASSEGQNTEAFF. The CDR3 coding sequence is TGTGCCAGCAGTGAGGGCCAAAACACTGAAGCTTTCTTT. This rearrangement joins TRBV6-1 to TRBJ1-1; D unclear. The CDR3 contains 13 residues. The ends were cut back, 3 bases at V and 2 bases at J, with 7 bases in the middle. Per germline, CDR1 MNHNS and CDR2 SASEGT.

The V call is TRBV9, the J call TRBJ2-4, with 8 bases identical to TRBD1. V trimming: 5 bases; J trimming: 9 bases; junction bases outside the gene matches: 1. Germline-derived CDR1 and CDR2 are SGDLS and YYNGEE. The CDR3 spans 11 residues. The CDR3 is CASSGTGIQYF. CDR3 nucleotide sequence: TGTGCCAGCAGTGGGACAGGCATTCAGTACTTC.

The J gene is TRBJ1-1, the V gene TRBV24-1; tentative D call: TRBD1 (5 bases). From germline, CDR1 is KGHDR and CDR2 SFDVKD. The CDR3 covers 14 residues. Trimming pared 7 bases from V and 2 bases from J, leaving 13 bases between. CDR3 protein: CATSPAGPNTEAFF. The DNA of the CDR3 is TGTGCCACCAGCCCTGCGGGGCCTAACACTGAAGCTTTCTTT.

The rearrangement joins TRBV10-2 to TRBJ2-1, with 12 bases matching TRBD2. Per germline, CDR1 WSHSY and CDR2 SAAADI. With V trimmed by 10 bases and J by 9 bases, 10 bases remained unmatched. CDR3 length: 14 amino acids. The CDR3 sequence is CATQTSGRPVEQFF. In DNA form, the CDR3 reads TGCGCCACCCAGACTAGCGGGAGACCTGTTGAGCAGTTCTTC.

The V call is TRBV6-2 or TRBV6-3, the J call TRBJ2-7, with TRBD2 matching 8 bases. The germline CDR1 and CDR2 sequences are MNHEY and SVGEGT. Trimming removed 0 bases from V and 0 bases from J; junction bases left unmatched: 7. This CDR3 is built from 17 residues. For the CDR3, the DNA is TGTGCCAGCAGTTACTCGATTAGCGGGATCCACTCCTACGAGCAGTACGTC. Amino acid sequence: CASSYSISGIHSYEQYV.